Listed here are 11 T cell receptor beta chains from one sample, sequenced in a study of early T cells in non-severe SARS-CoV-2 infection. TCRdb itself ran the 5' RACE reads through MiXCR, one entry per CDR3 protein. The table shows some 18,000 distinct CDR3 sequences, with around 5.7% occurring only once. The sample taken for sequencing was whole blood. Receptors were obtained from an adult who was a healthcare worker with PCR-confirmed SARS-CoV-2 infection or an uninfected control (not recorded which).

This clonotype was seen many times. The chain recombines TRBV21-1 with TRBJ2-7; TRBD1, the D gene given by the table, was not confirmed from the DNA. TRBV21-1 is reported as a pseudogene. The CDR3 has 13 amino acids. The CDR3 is CASSIGQPYEQYF. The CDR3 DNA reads TGTGCCAGCAGCATCGGACAGCCCTACGAGCAGTACTTC.

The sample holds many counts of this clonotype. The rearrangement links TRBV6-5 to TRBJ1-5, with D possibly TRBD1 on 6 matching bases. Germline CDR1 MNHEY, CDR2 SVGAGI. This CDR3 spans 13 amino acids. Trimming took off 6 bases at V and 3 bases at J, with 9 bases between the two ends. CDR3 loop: CASRRTDNQPQHF. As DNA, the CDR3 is TGTGCCAGCAGAAGGACAGACAATCAGCCCCAGCATTTT.

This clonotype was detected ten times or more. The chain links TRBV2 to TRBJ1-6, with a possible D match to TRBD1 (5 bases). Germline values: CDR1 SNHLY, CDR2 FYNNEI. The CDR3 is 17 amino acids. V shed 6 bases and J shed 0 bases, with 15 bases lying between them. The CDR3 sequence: CASRPGLLSSYNSPLHF. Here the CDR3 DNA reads TGTGCCAGCAGACCAGGGCTACTGAGCTCCTATAATTCACCCCTCCACTTT. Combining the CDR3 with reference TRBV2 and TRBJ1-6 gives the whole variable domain EPEVTQTPSHQVTQMGQEVILRCVPISNHLYFYWYRQILGQKVEFLVSFYNNEISEKSEIFDDQFSVERPDGSNFTLKIRSTKLEDSAMYFCASRPGLLSSYNSPLHFGNGTRLTVT.

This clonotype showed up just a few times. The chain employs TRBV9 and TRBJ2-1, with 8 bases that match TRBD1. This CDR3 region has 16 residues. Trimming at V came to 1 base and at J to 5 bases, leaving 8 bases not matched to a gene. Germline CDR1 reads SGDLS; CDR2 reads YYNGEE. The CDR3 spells CASSVSLTGVNNEQFF. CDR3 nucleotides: TGTGCCAGCAGCGTAAGTCTGACAGGGGTCAACAATGAGCAGTTCTTC.

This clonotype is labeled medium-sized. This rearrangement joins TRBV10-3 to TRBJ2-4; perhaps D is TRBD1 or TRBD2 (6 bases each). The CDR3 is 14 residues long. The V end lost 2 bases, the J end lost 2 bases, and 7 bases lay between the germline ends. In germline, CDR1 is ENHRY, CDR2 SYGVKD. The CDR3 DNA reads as TGTGCCATCAGTGAGCGGGGGCCCAAAAACATTCAGTACTTC. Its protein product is CAISERGPKNIQYF.

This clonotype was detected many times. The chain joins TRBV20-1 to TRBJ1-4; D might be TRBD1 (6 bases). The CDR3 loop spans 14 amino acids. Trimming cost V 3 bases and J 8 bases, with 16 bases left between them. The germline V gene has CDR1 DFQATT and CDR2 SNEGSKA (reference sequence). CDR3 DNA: TGCAGTGCTAGGGACCCGAGAGGGGGAGAAAAACTGTTTTTT. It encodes CSARDPRGGEKLFF.

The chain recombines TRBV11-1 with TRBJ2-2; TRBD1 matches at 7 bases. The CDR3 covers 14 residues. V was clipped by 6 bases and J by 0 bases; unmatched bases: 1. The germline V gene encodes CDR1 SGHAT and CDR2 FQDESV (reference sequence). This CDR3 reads CASSQGANTGELFF. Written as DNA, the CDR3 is TGTGCCAGCAGTCAGGGGGCGAACACCGGGGAGCTGTTTTTT.

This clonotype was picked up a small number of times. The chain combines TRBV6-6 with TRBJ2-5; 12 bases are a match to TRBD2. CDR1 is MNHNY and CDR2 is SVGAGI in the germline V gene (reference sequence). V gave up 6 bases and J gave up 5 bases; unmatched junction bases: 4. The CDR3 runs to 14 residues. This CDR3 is CASRATSGRETQYF. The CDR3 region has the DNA TGTGCCAGCAGAGCTACTAGCGGGAGGGAGACCCAGTACTTC.

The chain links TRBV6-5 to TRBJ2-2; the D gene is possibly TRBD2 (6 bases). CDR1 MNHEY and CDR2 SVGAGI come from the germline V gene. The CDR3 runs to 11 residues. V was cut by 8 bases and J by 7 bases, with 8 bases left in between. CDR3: CASGRDGELFF. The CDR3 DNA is TGTGCCAGCGGGCGGGACGGGGAGCTGTTTTTT.

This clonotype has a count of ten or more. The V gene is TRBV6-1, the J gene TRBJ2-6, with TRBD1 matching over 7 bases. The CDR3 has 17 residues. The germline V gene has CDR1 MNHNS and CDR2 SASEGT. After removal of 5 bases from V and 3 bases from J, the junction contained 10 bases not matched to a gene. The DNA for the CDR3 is TGTGCCAGCAGTACCGACAGGGTACGAAATGGGGCCAACGTCCTGACTTTC. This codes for CASSTDRVRNGANVLTF.

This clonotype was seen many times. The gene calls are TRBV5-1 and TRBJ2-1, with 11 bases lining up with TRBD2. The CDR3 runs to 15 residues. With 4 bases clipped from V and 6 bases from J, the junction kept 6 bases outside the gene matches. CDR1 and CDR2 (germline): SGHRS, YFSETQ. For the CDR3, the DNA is TGCGCCAGCAGCCCCGTAGCGGGAGGGATCAATGAGCAGTTCTTC. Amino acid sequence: CASSPVAGGINEQFF.